The next 16 T cell receptor beta chains were all read from a single sample in a study of blood T cell repertoires in COVID-19. The protocol was immunoSEQ multiplex PCR, while the TCRdb copy is restricted to in-frame clones and leaves out a portion. Among over 250,000 clones, more than 70% were seen once, and the ten largest hold 2% to 2.5%. Sequencing was performed on peripheral blood. These receptors originate from a woman between 50 and 59 years old with acute or convalescent COVID-19.

The V and J genes are TRBV2 and TRBJ2-2; possible D gene TRBD2, 6 bases. The CDR3 extends over 16 amino acids. Germline assignment: CDR1 SNHLY and CDR2 FYNNEI. V lost 6 bases and J 6 bases, leaving 20 bases between the germline ends. This CDR3 reads CASSPIAVLRPGELFF. The CDR3 DNA follows: TGTGCCAGCAGCCCTATAGCGGTCCTAAGACCCGGGGAGCTGTTTTTT.

This chain connects TRBV27 to TRBJ1-2; 9 positions agree with TRBD1. Germline V gene lookup returns CDR1 MNHEY and CDR2 SMNVEV (reference sequence). The length of the CDR3 is 21 residues. V was clipped by 8 bases and J by 0 bases; unmatched bases: 25. The chain's CDR3 is CASASGRVFSDRGIPNYGYTF. In DNA, the CDR3 is TGTGCCAGCGCATCAGGAAGGGTCTTCTCGGACAGGGGAATTCCTAACTATGGCTACACCTTC.

The chain employs TRBV5-1 and TRBJ2-5; TRBD2 is a possible D gene (6 bases). This CDR3 region has 16 residues. Germline loops: CDR1 SGHRS, CDR2 YFSETQ. V dropped 3 bases and J dropped 5 bases, with 20 bases sitting between them. The CDR3 loop reads CASSSGTQGAGETQYF. DNA of the CDR3: TGCGCCAGCAGCTCGGGTACCCAGGGCGCGGGGGAGACCCAGTACTTC. The complete variable domain, with remaining parts taken from reference TRBV5-1 and TRBJ2-5, reads KAGVTQTPRYLIKTRGQQVTLSCSPISGHRSVSWYQQTPGQGLQFLFEYFSETQRNKGNFPGRFSGRQFSNSRSEMNVSTLELGDSALYLCASSSGTQGAGETQYFGPGTRLLVL.

The chain has TRBV19 and TRBJ2-1; 11 bases map to TRBD2. CDR3 size: 17 residues. Losses at the gene ends were 3 bases for V and 0 bases for J; bases not matched to a gene: 4. Looked up from germline, CDR1 is LNHDA and CDR2 is SQIVND (reference sequence). In DNA form, the CDR3 reads TGTGCCAGTAGTATCACTAGCGGGAGCTCCTCCTACAATGAGCAGTTCTTC. Translating it yields CASSITSGSSSYNEQFF.

V usage is TRBV29-1 and J usage is TRBJ1-3; possible D gene TRBD1, 5 bases. Germline values: CDR1 SQVTM, CDR2 ANQGSEA. This CDR3 is built from 13 residues. The V end was cut by 2 bases, the J end by 2 bases, with 7 bases between. As DNA, the CDR3 is TGCAGCGTTGAACCCAGGGCTGGAAACACCATATATTTT. This gives the protein CSVEPRAGNTIYF.

The CDR3 DNA sequence: TGTGCCACCAGCAGAGCTTGGGACAGCCAAGAGACCCAGTACTTC. The encoded protein is CATSRAWDSQETQYF. V usage is TRBV15 and J usage is TRBJ2-5; TRBD1 matches 7 bases. V was pared by 1 base and J by 1 base, with 3 bases of the junction left unmatched. Germline CDR1 and CDR2: LNHNV and YYDKDF (reference sequence). CDR3 length equals 15 residues.

V usage is TRBV5-1 and J usage is TRBJ1-2; the D gene is possibly TRBD1 (6 bases). The germline CDR1 and CDR2 sequences are SGHRS and YFSETQ. The CDR3 runs 13 residues. V was pared by 0 bases and J by 5 bases, with 8 bases between. CDR3 region: CASSLVRGYGYTF. The CDR3 DNA follows: TGCGCCAGCAGCTTGGTTAGGGGGTATGGCTACACCTTC.

This chain connects TRBV19 to TRBJ2-3, with TRBD2 identical over 8 bases. The germline V gene has CDR1 LNHDA and CDR2 SQIVND (reference sequence). The CDR3 is 16 amino acids. V lost 4 bases to trimming and J lost 4 bases; unmatched junction nucleotides: 10. The CDR3 nucleotides are TGTGCCAGTAGTACCGCCTCTAGCGGGCCCCCAGATACGCAGTATTTT. Encoded protein: CASSTASSGPPDTQYF. Combining the CDR3 with reference TRBV19 and TRBJ2-3 gives the whole variable domain DGGITQSPKYLFRKEGQNVTLSCEQNLNHDAMYWYRQDPGQGLRLIYYSQIVNDFQKGDIAEGYSVSREKKESFPLTVTSAQKNPTAFYLCASSTASSGPPDTQYFGPGTRLTVL.

The rearrangement joins TRBV15 to TRBJ1-1; perhaps TRBD1 as D (6 bases). The CDR3 has 13 residues. V was trimmed by 5 bases and J by 5 bases, leaving 12 bases between them. Germline CDR1 reads LNHNV; CDR2 reads YYDKDF (reference sequence). This CDR3 is CATSGTGRTEAFF. In DNA form, the CDR3 reads TGTGCCACCAGCGGAACAGGGAGAACTGAAGCTTTCTTT.

The chain combines TRBV5-4 with TRBJ2-1, with 7 bases fitting TRBD2. Germline-derived CDR1 and CDR2 are SGHNT and YYREEE (reference sequence). The CDR3 length is 16 residues. The V gene end was trimmed by 1 base and the J gene end by 7 bases; junction bases not matched to a gene: 11. This chain's CDR3 is CASSLPWAGDTNEQFF. The CDR3 nucleotides are TGTGCCAGCAGCTTGCCGTGGGCGGGAGATACTAATGAGCAGTTCTTC.

V and J are TRBV19 and TRBJ1-1; no definite D call. Germline V gene sequence: CDR1 LNHDA, CDR2 SQIVND (reference sequence). The CDR3 extends over 14 amino acids. V lost 5 bases, J lost 10 bases, and 20 bases lay in between. The DNA for the CDR3 is TGTGCCAGTAGTCCCTTTTTTTCGGGGATCGGAGCTTTCTTT. Amino acids: CASSPFFSGIGAFF.

The rearrangement joins TRBV29-1 to TRBJ1-4; D ambiguous. Germline V gene lookup returns CDR1 SQVTM and CDR2 ANQGSEA. Trimming cost V 2 bases and J 2 bases, with 15 bases left between them. CDR3 length: 16 residues. The CDR3 reads CSVEKSSPGTNEKLFF. CDR3 bases: TGCAGCGTTGAAAAGTCCTCCCCGGGGACTAATGAAAAACTGTTTTTT.

The chain links TRBV2 to TRBJ1-1, with no clear D. The germline gives CDR1 SNHLY, CDR2 FYNNEI. V was pared by 4 bases and J by 6 bases, with 12 bases between. This CDR3 has 13 residues. DNA for the CDR3: TGTGCCAGCAGTGCTAAGGGAGGCCCTGAAGCTTTCTTT. As protein: CASSAKGGPEAFF.

The rearrangement uses TRBV5-1 and TRBJ1-5, with D uncertain. The ends were cut back, 4 bases at V and 6 bases at J, with 14 bases in the middle. The CDR3 length is 14 residues. Germline CDR1 SGHRS, CDR2 YFSETQ. The CDR3, as DNA: TGCGCCAGCAGCCCCGGTTCGGTATCTCAGCCCCAGCATTTT. Translating it yields CASSPGSVSQPQHF.

The gene calls are TRBV9 and TRBJ2-3; D uncertain. Germline values: CDR1 SGDLS, CDR2 YYNGEE. The germline V and J ends were trimmed by 4 bases and 0 bases, with 9 bases remaining between them. The CDR3 has 14 residues. This chain's CDR3 is CASSFSASTDTQYF. DNA for the CDR3: TGTGCCAGCAGCTTTAGTGCTAGCACAGATACGCAGTATTTT.

This clone was counted at least ten times. Here the CDR3 DNA reads TGTGCCAGCAGAGCAACCGGGACAGTCCTGTTTTTT. This sequence encodes CASRATGTVLFF. The chain joins TRBV2 to TRBJ1-4; 7 bases agree with TRBD1. Germline CDR1 and CDR2: SNHLY and FYNNEI. Trimming removed 6 bases from V and 14 bases from J; junction bases left unmatched: 9. The CDR3 extends over 12 amino acids.